Each of the 21 T cell receptor beta chains below was sequenced from the same sample in a study of cytomegalovirus exposure and HLA in healthy donors. The PCR made use of 60 Vbeta and 13 Jbeta primers. Data came from immunoSEQ multiplex PCR; TCRdb stores just in-frame clones and leaves some out. The sample shows about 90,000 clones, 78% of them seen only once. The sample comprised PBMCs. These receptors all come from a woman in her thirties or forties in good health and CMV-seropositive.

The V gene is TRBV5-1, the J gene TRBJ1-1; TRBD1 agrees at 8 bases. CDR3 length: 13 residues. V shed 3 bases and J 5 bases; nucleotides not matched to a gene: 3. Germline V gives CDR1 SGHRS, CDR2 YFSETQ. The CDR3 coding sequence is TGCGCCAGCAGCTGGACAGGGTTAACTGAAGCTTTCTTT. This translates into CASSWTGLTEAFF.

In its sample, this clone was seen many times. V and J are TRBV7-2 and TRBJ1-1; 7 bases map to TRBD1. This CDR3 is 15 amino acids long. CDR1 is SGHTA, CDR2 FQGNSA, per germline. The V and J ends lost 4 bases and 0 bases, in that order; junction bases with no gene match: 5. In nucleotides, the CDR3 is TGTGCCAGCAGCTGGGGGGACAGAATGAACACTGAAGCTTTCTTT. It specifies CASSWGDRMNTEAFF.

This chain uses TRBV6-6 with TRBJ2-5; 11 bases are shared with TRBD2. The J call may not be correct, given that the DNA end is closer to TRBJ2-7. CDR1 and CDR2 (germline): MNHNY, SVGAGI (reference sequence). This CDR3 has 14 residues. The CDR3 coding sequence is TGTGCCAGCAGTTACCTACTAGCGGGAGACGAGCAGTACTTC. Amino acids: CASSYLLAGDEQYF.

The V and J genes are TRBV10-3 and TRBJ2-5; 13 bases are shared with TRBD2. V gave up 0 bases and J gave up 4 bases; unmatched junction bases: 2. This CDR3 is built from 16 residues. Germline CDR1 reads ENHRY; CDR2 reads SYGVKD. CDR3 DNA: TGTGCCATCAGTGAGTCGAGGACTAGCGGGAGAGAGACCCAGTACTTC. Amino acid sequence: CAISESRTSGRETQYF.

The rearrangement uses TRBV2 and TRBJ2-1, with 12 bases identical to TRBD2. CDR1 and CDR2 (germline): SNHLY, FYNNEI. V lost 8 bases to trimming and J lost 4 bases; unmatched junction nucleotides: 6. This CDR3 region has 15 residues. The CDR3 sequence is CASATSGRYYNEQFF. The CDR3 DNA follows: TGTGCCAGCGCTACTAGCGGGAGGTATTACAATGAGCAGTTCTTC.

This clone turned up a few times. CDR3 bases: TGCGCCAGCAGCCAGGGACAGGGTGATGAAAAACTGTTTTTT. Residues: CASSQGQGDEKLFF. The rearrangement uses TRBV4-3 and TRBJ1-4, with TRBD1 matching 9 bases. From germline, CDR1 is LGHNA and CDR2 YSLEER. V gave up 3 bases and J gave up 6 bases; unmatched junction bases: 2. This CDR3 is 14 amino acids long.

The chain is built from TRBV10-3 and TRBJ1-1; 12 nucleotides agree with TRBD1. The germline V gene has CDR1 ENHRY and CDR2 SYGVKD. This CDR3 has 14 amino acids. V lost 6 bases, J lost 5 bases, and 4 bases stayed unmatched. This CDR3 reads CAISPGQGATEAFF. The CDR3 coding sequence is TGTGCCATCAGCCCGGGACAGGGGGCTACTGAAGCTTTCTTT.

The rearrangement uses TRBV4-1 and TRBJ1-2; the D is unclear. CDR1 and CDR2 (germline): MGHRA, YSYEKL. V lost 1 base to trimming and J lost 13 bases, with 13 bases between them. The CDR3 has 12 amino acids. CDR3 loop: CASSQGATGSTF. For the CDR3, the DNA is TGCGCCAGCAGCCAAGGTGCAACTGGGAGCACCTTC.

The V call is TRBV19, the J call TRBJ1-4; the D is unclear. Germline V gene lookup returns CDR1 LNHDA and CDR2 SQIVND (reference sequence). This CDR3 spans 13 amino acids. Deletions cut 1 base from V and 7 bases from J, with 7 bases between. The CDR3 loop reads CASSIVAGEKLFF. The CDR3 DNA is TGTGCCAGTAGTATAGTGGCGGGTGAAAAACTGTTTTTT.

The genes are TRBV15 and TRBJ1-1; possibly TRBD1 for D (6 bases). There are 12 residues in the CDR3. The germline CDR1 and CDR2 sequences are LNHNV and YYDKDF (reference sequence). The V end was cut by 3 bases, the J end by 10 bases, with 12 bases between. CDR3 nucleotides: TGTGCCACCAGCAGGTTGGACAGTACAGCTTTCTTT. It codes for CATSRLDSTAFF. Variable domain in full (rest from reference TRBV15 and TRBJ1-1): DAMVIQNPRYQVTQFGKPVTLSCSQTLNHNVMYWYQQKSSQAPKLLFHYYDKDFNNEADTPDNFQSRRPNTSFCFLDIRSPGLGDTAMYLCATSRLDSTAFFGQGTRLTVV.

About this clone: One end of the junction varies from germline; a read error may be responsible. V is TRBV7-9 and J is TRBJ2-5; 7 positions agree with TRBD2. The CDR3 is 15 amino acids. CDR1 is SEHNR, CDR2 FQNEAQ, per germline (reference sequence). The CDR3 nucleotides are TGTTCCAGCAGCCTGAATCCACTAGCGTTGGAGACCCAGTACTTC. Amino acids: CSSSLNPLALETQYF.

V and J are TRBV6-6 and TRBJ2-3; possible D gene TRBD2, 6 bases. With 4 bases removed from V and 3 bases from J, the gap between germline ends came to 17 bases. The CDR3 sequence is 16 residues long. Germline CDR1 is MNHNY and CDR2 is SVGAGI (reference sequence). CDR3 coding DNA: TGTGCCAGCAGTTCCCCCAGCGGGTTAGGTACAGATACGCAGTATTTT. Translating it yields CASSSPSGLGTDTQYF.

This clone was counted between two and nine times. This sequence joins TRBV28 and TRBJ1-5; TRBD1 might be the D (6 bases). The V and J ends lost 10 bases and 3 bases respectively, with 13 bases between them. CDR3 length: 13 residues. Germline CDR1 reads MDHEN; CDR2 reads SYDVKM. The CDR3 reads CATADRSNQPQHF. CDR3 DNA sequence: TGTGCCACCGCGGACAGATCCAATCAGCCCCAGCATTTT.

The V gene is TRBV19, the J gene TRBJ2-5, with 9 bases matching TRBD1. Germline CDR1 reads LNHDA; CDR2 reads SQIVND (reference sequence). The V and J ends lost 5 bases and 3 bases, in that order; junction bases with no gene match: 4. There are 14 residues in the CDR3. The CDR3 loop is CASSFRQGEETQYF. The CDR3 region has the DNA TGTGCCAGTAGTTTTCGACAGGGGGAAGAGACCCAGTACTTC.

The chain couples TRBV7-9 to TRBJ1-1; D remains ambiguous. This CDR3 has 18 residues. CDR1 is SEHNR and CDR2 is FQNEAQ in the germline V gene (reference sequence). V lost 1 base to trimming and J lost 3 bases, with 21 bases between them. This CDR3 reads CASSLVRSIRGHYTEAFF. CDR3 in DNA: TGTGCCAGCAGCTTAGTGAGGTCGATCCGGGGTCATTACACTGAAGCTTTCTTT.

The rearrangement uses TRBV2 and TRBJ2-3; 10 bases fit TRBD1. The V and J ends lost 6 bases and 4 bases, in that order; junction bases with no gene match: 4. The CDR3 has 14 amino acids. CDR1 is SNHLY and CDR2 is FYNNEI in the germline V gene. The CDR3 DNA follows: TGTGCCAGCAGGGGACAGGGGATGTCAGATACGCAGTATTTT. This gives the protein CASRGQGMSDTQYF.

This clone has just a few counts. The chain carries TRBV9 and TRBJ2-5; 7 bases are a match to TRBD1. Losses at the gene ends were 4 bases for V and 10 bases for J; bases not matched to a gene: 10. CDR3 length: 13 residues. CDR1 SGDLS and CDR2 YYNGEE come from the germline V gene. Written as DNA, the CDR3 is TGTGCCAGCAGCCCCTACGGACAGGACGGCCAGTACTTC. The encoded protein is CASSPYGQDGQYF.

The sample holds one count of this clone. This sequence joins TRBV7-2 and TRBJ2-7, with D possibly matching TRBD2 (6 bases). Trimming pared 5 bases from V and 1 base from J, leaving 9 bases between. From germline, CDR1 is SGHTA and CDR2 FQGNSA. The CDR3 extends over 13 amino acids. The CDR3 loop reads CASSGLRSYEQYF. The CDR3 region has the DNA TGTGCCAGCAGCGGACTAAGGTCCTACGAGCAGTACTTC.

The gene calls are TRBV23-1 and TRBJ2-5; a possible D gene is TRBD1 (5 bases). TRBV23-1 is noted as an ORF with a role that remains uncertain. Deletions cut 2 bases from V and 4 bases from J, with 8 bases between. This CDR3 comprises 13 residues. CDR3 protein: CASSQRGAETQYF. CDR3 coding DNA: TGCGCCAGCAGTCAAAGGGGCGCAGAGACCCAGTACTTC.

This clone came up once. J is TRBJ2-1 and V is TRBV11-2, with 8 bases that match TRBD1. Germline loops: CDR1 SGHAT, CDR2 FQNNGV. The J segment lost 0 bases and the V segment lost 5 bases, leaving 3 bases of the junction unmatched. This CDR3 spans 15 amino acids. CDR3 DNA sequence: TGTGCCAGCAGCCCTACAGGGGGCTCCTACAATGAGCAGTTCTTC. Protein product: CASSPTGGSYNEQFF.

The chain uses TRBV7-2 and TRBJ2-1, with 7 bases that match TRBD2. With V trimmed by 2 bases and J by 10 bases, 11 bases remained unmatched. Germline-derived CDR1 and CDR2 are SGHTA and FQGNSA. The CDR3 contains 15 residues. The CDR3 nucleotides read TGTGCCAGCAGCTTACCTAGCGGACGCCTCGGGGAGCAGTTCTTC. Its protein product is CASSLPSGRLGEQFF.